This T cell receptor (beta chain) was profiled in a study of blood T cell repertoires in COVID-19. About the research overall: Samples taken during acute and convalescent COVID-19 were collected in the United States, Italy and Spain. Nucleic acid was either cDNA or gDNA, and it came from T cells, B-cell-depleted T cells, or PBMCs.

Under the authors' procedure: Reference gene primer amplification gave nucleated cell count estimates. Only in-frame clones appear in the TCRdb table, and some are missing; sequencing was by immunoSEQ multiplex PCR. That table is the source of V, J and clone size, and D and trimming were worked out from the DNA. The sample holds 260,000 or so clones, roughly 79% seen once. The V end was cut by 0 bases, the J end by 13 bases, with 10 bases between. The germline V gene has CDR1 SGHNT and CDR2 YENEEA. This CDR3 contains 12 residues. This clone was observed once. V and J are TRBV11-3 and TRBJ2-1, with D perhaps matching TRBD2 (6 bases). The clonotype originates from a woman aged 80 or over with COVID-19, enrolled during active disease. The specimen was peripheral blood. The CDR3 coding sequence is TGTGCCAGCAGCTTAGATAGGGGACTTCAGTTCTTC. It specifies CASSLDRGLQFF.